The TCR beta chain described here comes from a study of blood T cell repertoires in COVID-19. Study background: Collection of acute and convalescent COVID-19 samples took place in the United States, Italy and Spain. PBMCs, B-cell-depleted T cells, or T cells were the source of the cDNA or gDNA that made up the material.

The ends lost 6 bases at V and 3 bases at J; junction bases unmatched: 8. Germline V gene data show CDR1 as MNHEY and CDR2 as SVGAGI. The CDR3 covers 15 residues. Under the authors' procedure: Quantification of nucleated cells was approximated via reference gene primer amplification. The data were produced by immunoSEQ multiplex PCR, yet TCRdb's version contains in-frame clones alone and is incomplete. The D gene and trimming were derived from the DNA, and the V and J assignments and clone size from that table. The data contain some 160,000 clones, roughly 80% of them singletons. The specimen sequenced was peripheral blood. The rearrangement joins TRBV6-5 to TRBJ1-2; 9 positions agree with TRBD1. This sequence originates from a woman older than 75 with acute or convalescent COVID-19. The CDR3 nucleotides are TGTGCCAGCAGCCCATGGACAGGGGCGGACTATGGCTACACCTTC. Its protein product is CASSPWTGADYGYTF.